These T cell receptor beta chains were read from a single sample in a study of T-cell memory formation after mild COVID-19. One entry per CDR3 protein, called by TCRdb with MiXCR from the 5' RACE reads. Here the sample spans 430,000 or so distinct CDR3 sequences, 25% being singletons. Sequenced: PBMCs or a T cell subset sorted from them (not recorded which). Receptor source: an adult woman who had mild COVID-19 (a few samples of this study predate the infection). Cell type and time point are not known. Both conserved end residues are part of each CDR3. A D gene is named only where the DNA matches it firmly. A row's size may be missing; if present it is once, few, many or a size class.

CDR3 length	V gene	J gene	clone size	D gene	CDR3 DNA	CDR3 protein
12	TRBV12-3/TRBV12-4	TRBJ1-1	-	-	TGTGCCAGCAGCCAGCCTGGCACTGAAGCTTTCTTT	CASSQPGTEAFF
14	TRBV9	TRBJ2-7	few	-	TGTGCCAGCAGCGTAAGTGACCAGACCTACGAGCAGTACTTC	CASSVSDQTYEQYF
13	TRBV29-1	TRBJ2-7	few	-	TGCAGCGTTGTGGGTGGGAGCTCCTACGAGCAGTACTTC	CSVVGGSSYEQYF
15	TRBV15	TRBJ2-5	-	TRBD1	TGTGCCACCAGCAGAGGTAGGACAGGGATGGAGACCCAGTACTTC	CATSRGRTGMETQYF
15	TRBV4-1	TRBJ2-5	-	-	TGCGCCAGCAGCCAAGATCGTGGGCCAGAAGAGACCCAGTACTTC	CASSQDRGPEETQYF
14	TRBV5-5	TRBJ2-7	few	TRBD1	TGTGCCAGCAGCTCGCAGGGGGTTTCCTACGAGCAGTACTTC	CASSSQGVSYEQYF
14	TRBV5-1	TRBJ2-2	-	-	TGCGCCAGCAGCTTGGTGGAAGGGACCGGGGAGCTGTTTTTT	CASSLVEGTGELFF
16	TRBV20-1	TRBJ2-5	-	TRBD2	TGCAGTGCTAGAGATGCTAGCGGGAGGTCTCAAGAGACCCAGTACTTC	CSARDASGRSQETQYF
14	TRBV11-2	TRBJ2-7	few	-	TGTGCCAGCAGCTTAGTTGGGACCTCCTACGAGCAGTACTTC	CASSLVGTSYEQYF
15	TRBV6-6	TRBJ2-3	few	TRBD2	TGTGCCAGCAGTTACTTTGGACTAGCGACGGATACGCAGTATTTT	CASSYFGLATDTQYF
18	TRBV5-1	TRBJ2-5	-	TRBD2	TGCGCCAGCAGCTCCCAGACTAGCGGGGGATTCGGCGGAAAGACCCAGTACTTC	CASSSQTSGGFGGKTQYF
15	TRBV24-1	TRBJ2-5	-	TRBD2	TGTGCCACCAGTGATGTGGGAGCGGGAGTAGAGACCCAGTACTTC	CATSDVGAGVETQYF
14	TRBV7-3	TRBJ2-7	few	-	TGTGCCAGCAGCTACGAGGGGGGCGGCGACGAGCAGTACTTC	CASSYEGGGDEQYF
14	TRBV29-1	TRBJ2-5	few	-	TGCAGCGTTGTTAGGACATTGAACCAAGAGACCCAGTACTTC	CSVVRTLNQETQYF
13	TRBV3-1	TRBJ2-5	-	-	TGTGCCAGCAGCCCCGGGGTAGTTGAGACCCAGTACTTC	CASSPGVVETQYF
14	TRBV5-1	TRBJ1-5	-	-	TGCGCCAGCAGCTTGGGGGAGGTTGCCGGGCCCCAGCATTTT	CASSLGEVAGPQHF
16	TRBV5-5	TRBJ2-3	once	-	TGTGCCAGCAGAGACGGGAGAGGGGCAAGCACAGATACGCAGTATTTT	CASRDGRGASTDTQYF
13	TRBV29-1	TRBJ2-5	few	-	TGCAGCGTTGTATTGAGGTTCCAAGAGACCCAGTACTTC	CSVVLRFQETQYF
15	TRBV2	TRBJ1-2	few	TRBD1	TGTGCCAGCAGTGTCACCGGGACAGGGATCAATGGCTACACCTTC	CASSVTGTGINGYTF
16	TRBV7-8	TRBJ2-5	-	TRBD2	TGTGCCAGCAGCACTAAGCGGGAGAGGTACCAAGAGACCCAGTACTTC	CASSTKRERYQETQYF
17	TRBV7-8	TRBJ2-7	many	TRBD2	TGTGCCAGCAGCCCTGGGACTAGCGGGGGGGCTTCCTACGAGCAGTACTTC	CASSPGTSGGASYEQYF
14	TRBV15	TRBJ2-7	few	TRBD2	TGTGCCACCAGCCGCGGACTAGCGGGAGACGAGCAGTACTTC	CATSRGLAGDEQYF
15	TRBV20-1	TRBJ2-2	many	TRBD2	TGCAGTGCAAAGACTAGCGGGGGGCTCACCGGGGAGCTGTTTTTT	CSAKTSGGLTGELFF
15	TRBV18	TRBJ2-7	-	TRBD1	TGTGCCAGCTCACCGGTCGGACAGGGGGCAGGCGAGCAGTACTTC	CASSPVGQGAGEQYF
16	TRBV15	TRBJ2-3	few	TRBD2	TGTGCCACCAGCACCGGACTAGCGGGGGGGCAGGATACGCAGTATTTT	CATSTGLAGGQDTQYF
12	TRBV4-2	TRBJ2-1	few	-	TGTGCCAGCAGCCAAGTGAGCAATGAGCAGTTCTTC	CASSQVSNEQFF
16	TRBV29-1	TRBJ2-2	few	TRBD1	TGCAGCGTTGAAGATTGGCGGACAGGGGGCACCGGGGAGCTGTTTTTT	CSVEDWRTGGTGELFF
15	TRBV29-1	TRBJ1-1	-	-	TGCAGCGTTGAGGGGCAGCCTCTCATGAACACTGAAGCTTTCTTT	CSVEGQPLMNTEAFF
14	TRBV12-3/TRBV12-4	TRBJ2-7	few	TRBD1	TGTGCCAGCAGCCGACAGGGCACCACCTACGAGCAGTACTTC	CASSRQGTTYEQYF
13	TRBV24-1	TRBJ1-5	-	-	TGTGCCACCAGTTTCTCGGGCAATCAGCCCCAGCATTTT	CATSFSGNQPQHF
15	TRBV3-1	TRBJ2-7	few	TRBD2	TGTGCCAGCAGCCTCCGGGCGGGGGGGCTCTACGAGCAGTACTTC	CASSLRAGGLYEQYF
13	TRBV5-5	TRBJ1-1	-	-	TGTGCCAGCAGCTTGTTCACGAACACTGAAGCTTTCTTT	CASSLFTNTEAFF
13	TRBV7-8	TRBJ2-7	-	-	TGTGCCAGCAGGGTCGACGGTACCTACGAGCAGTACTTC	CASRVDGTYEQYF
18	TRBV11-2	TRBJ2-7	-	-	TGTGCCAGCAGCTTAGCCCCGCTAGGACTGGCACTTTCCTACGAGCAGTACTTC	CASSLAPLGLALSYEQYF
16	TRBV24-1	TRBJ1-3	-	TRBD1	TGTGCCACCAGTGACCACGGGACAGGCTTTGGAAACACCATATATTTT	CATSDHGTGFGNTIYF
13	TRBV19	TRBJ2-1	-	-	TGTGCCAGTAGTATAGCAAAAAGGGGGATCCAGTTCTTC	CASSIAKRGIQFF
13	TRBV7-2	TRBJ2-1	-	TRBD1	TGTGCCAGCAGCAGATACAGGGGGCAAGAGCAGTTCTTC	CASSRYRGQEQFF
18	TRBV4-1	TRBJ2-3	-	-	TGCGCCAGCAGCCAAGATAGTGGGGGTTACAGTAGGACAGATACGCAGTATTTT	CASSQDSGGYSRTDTQYF
14	TRBV12-3/TRBV12-4	TRBJ1-3	-	TRBD1	TGTGCCAGCAGTTTCAGGGGGCAGGGAAACACCATATATTTT	CASSFRGQGNTIYF
17	TRBV11-2	TRBJ2-4	few	-	TGTGCCAGCAGCCAGGGTGGGCTAAAGAAAGCCAAAAACATTCAGTACTTC	CASSQGGLKKAKNIQYF
18	TRBV10-3	TRBJ2-1	-	-	TGTGCCATCAGTGAGACAGAGACCTCGACTAGATATAAGAATGAGCAGTTCTTC	CAISETETSTRYKNEQFF
18	TRBV7-9	TRBJ2-2	-	TRBD2	TGTGCCAGCAGCTTCCCCGGACTAGCGGGAGAGAACACCGGGGAGCTGTTTTTT	CASSFPGLAGENTGELFF
13	TRBV6-2/TRBV6-3	TRBJ2-7	-	-	TGTGCCAGCGGGACCCTCTCCTCCTACGAGCAGTACTTC	CASGTLSSYEQYF
11	TRBV24-1	TRBJ2-1	few	-	TGTGCCACCCCCGGTCGGGGGGAGCAGTTCTTC	CATPGRGEQFF
13	TRBV6-5	TRBJ1-5	-	-	TGTGCCAGCAGACCCTCTAGCAATCAGCCCCAGCATTTT	CASRPSSNQPQHF
14	TRBV9	TRBJ2-3	-	-	TGTGCCAGCAGCGTAGAGGGGAGGACAGATACGCAGTATTTT	CASSVEGRTDTQYF
13	TRBV7-8	TRBJ2-7	-	-	TGTGCCAGCAGACAGCCGGAAGCCTACGAGCAGTACTTC	CASRQPEAYEQYF
15	TRBV2	TRBJ2-2	-	TRBD2	TGTGCCAGCAGATCCGGGACTAGCGGGACCGGGGAGCTGTTTTTT	CASRSGTSGTGELFF
15	TRBV30	TRBJ2-3	few	TRBD1	TGTGCCTGGAGCGCACAGGGGGCGCCGGCAGATACGCAGTATTTT	CAWSAQGAPADTQYF
15	TRBV7-2	TRBJ1-1	-	TRBD1	TGTGCCAGCAGCTTAGCGGGACAGCCGAACACTGAAGCTTTCTTT	CASSLAGQPNTEAFF